This record looks at one TCR beta chain sequence and its context. Its matching antigen is unknown. This entry is derived from a study of PD-1 blockade in classical Hodgkin lymphoma. Study-level results: Compared with baseline, CD4+ but not CD8+ TCR diversity had risen significantly by C4D1. Patients starting nivolumab under 1 year after ASCT were excluded. The study found complete responders had baseline diversity similar to newly diagnosed patients.

The germline gives CDR1 MNHEY, CDR2 SVGAGI. The CDR3 has 13 residues. The V end was cut by 0 bases, the J end by 4 bases, with 6 bases between. Each patient's relapse followed autologous stem cell transplantation, and brentuximab vedotin exposure varied. Researchers used magnetic negative selection to pull out pure CD4+ T cells from thawed PBMCs. Profiled with immunoSEQ multiplex PCR; TCRdb holds only in-frame clones, not every one. The sample lists just under 30,000 clones; about 85% were seen once. The genes are TRBV6-5 and TRBJ1-1; no clear D. This clonotype originated in a human donor with classical Hodgkin lymphoma. Sequenced here: CD4+ T cells from blood, sampled at baseline. The chain's CDR3 is CASSYSFSTEAFF. Here the CDR3 DNA reads TGTGCCAGCAGTTACTCGTTTTCCACTGAAGCTTTCTTT.